This entry lists 17 T cell receptor beta chains sequenced from one sample in a study of CD8 T cells in ankylosing spondylitis. The antigens these receptors bind are not known. Study-wide points: Made up of fewer than ten highly homologous variants, a TCR beta motif appeared characteristic of ankylosing spondylitis blood.

TCRdb called the 5' RACE reads again in MiXCR, with one record for every CDR3 protein. The data hold fewer than 550,000 distinct CDR3 sequences, with about 5.2% observed a single time. Sequenced: blood, either unsorted or a sorted T cell fraction (not recorded which). These receptors were taken from a male donor with ankylosing spondylitis.

The chain has TRBV5-1 and TRBJ1-2; D remains unclear. Trimming shortened V by 5 bases and J by 8 bases, and 28 bases separated the two germline ends. Germline loops: CDR1 SGHRS, CDR2 YFSETQ. This CDR3 has 17 residues. The CDR3 DNA reads TGCGCCAGCAGGTTCTCCAACCAGTTCTTGGACCTTGGAGGCTACACCTTC. This sequence encodes CASRFSNQFLDLGGYTF.

This clonotype was picked up many times. The chain joins TRBV5-6 to TRBJ2-7; 8 positions agree with TRBD1. Per germline, CDR1 SGHDT and CDR2 YYEEEE. Unmatched junction bases numbered 9, after V lost 1 base and J lost 3 bases. This CDR3 contains 16 residues. The CDR3, as DNA: TGTGCCAGCAGCTTGCAACCGGGACAGGCCATCTACGAGCAGTACTTC. This sequence encodes CASSLQPGQAIYEQYF.

This clonotype was seen many times. Here the CDR3 DNA reads TGTGCCAGCAGCGCAAGGGGCGATCGCGTATATTACACAGATACGCAGTATTTT. Residues: CASSARGDRVYYTDTQYF. The chain carries TRBV11-2 and TRBJ2-3; tentatively, D is TRBD1 (5 bases). V was pared by 5 bases and J by 2 bases, with 23 bases between. This CDR3 is 18 amino acids long. In germline, CDR1 is SGHAT, CDR2 FQNNGV. Full variable domain (missing parts from reference TRBV11-2 and TRBJ2-3): EAGVAQSPRYKIIEKRQSVAFWCNPISGHATLYWYQQILGQGPKLLIQFQNNGVVDDSQLPKDRFSAERLKGVDSTLKIQPAKLEDSAVYLCASSARGDRVYYTDTQYFGPGTRLTVL.

V usage is TRBV4-3 and J usage is TRBJ2-7; D might be TRBD2 (6 bases). This CDR3 region has 14 residues. Trimming pared 1 base from V and 2 bases from J, leaving 9 bases between. Per germline, CDR1 LGHNA and CDR2 YSLEER. CDR3 coding DNA: TGCGCCAGCAGCCAAGTCGGGAGCGCCTACGAGCAGTACTTC. Protein: CASSQVGSAYEQYF.

The J gene is TRBJ2-1, the V gene TRBV5-1, with TRBD1 matching over 9 bases. Germline loops: CDR1 SGHRS, CDR2 YFSETQ. The CDR3 runs to 15 residues. Germline trimming cut 4 bases from V and 8 bases from J; bases unmatched to any gene: 10. The CDR3 sequence is CASSAVGQGGHEQFF. The CDR3 DNA follows: TGCGCCAGCAGCGCGGTGGGACAGGGCGGCCATGAGCAGTTCTTC. The full variable domain, in which reference TRBV5-1 and TRBJ2-1 provide the parts outside the CDR3, is KAGVTQTPRYLIKTRGQQVTLSCSPISGHRSVSWYQQTPGQGLQFLFEYFSETQRNKGNFPGRFSGRQFSNSRSEMNVSTLELGDSALYLCASSAVGQGGHEQFFGPGTRLTVL.

The sample holds many counts of this clonotype. The gene calls are TRBV10-3 and TRBJ2-5; possibly TRBD2 for D (5 bases). V was pared by 3 bases and J by 4 bases, with 12 bases between. Germline values: CDR1 ENHRY, CDR2 SYGVKD. The CDR3 length is 14 residues. DNA of the CDR3: TGTGCCATCAGTGACCGGGGTTTTACAGAGACCCAGTACTTC. Its translation: CAISDRGFTETQYF.

This chain connects TRBV20-1 to TRBJ2-1; D call uncertain. Per germline, CDR1 DFQATT and CDR2 SNEGSKA (reference sequence). Trimming stripped 6 bases from V and 4 bases from J, with 10 bases between. The CDR3 extends over 12 amino acids. CDR3 sequence: CSATRNYNEQFF. CDR3 DNA sequence: TGCAGTGCCACTCGAAATTACAATGAGCAGTTCTTC.

This clonotype turned up a few times. The chain employs TRBV12-3 or TRBV12-4 and TRBJ2-4; D is undetermined. V was shortened by 3 bases and J by 3 bases, with 6 bases between the two germline ends. The CDR3 is 13 residues long. CDR3 DNA sequence: TGTGCCAGCAGTTTGGTGGGCAAAAACATTCAGTACTTC. Encoded protein: CASSLVGKNIQYF.

The sample holds a few counts of this clonotype. The rearrangement uses TRBV3-1 and TRBJ2-3; D remains ambiguous. Germline values: CDR1 LGHDT, CDR2 YNNKEL (reference sequence). The V gene lost 2 bases and the J gene lost 4 bases, with 7 bases spanning the gap. The CDR3 runs to 13 residues. The CDR3 loop reads CASSQQLADTQYF. Here the CDR3 DNA reads TGTGCCAGCAGCCAACAGCTTGCAGATACGCAGTATTTT.

Many counts were recorded for this clonotype. The rearrangement joins TRBV27 to TRBJ2-1, with 9 bases lining up with TRBD2. V lost 11 bases and J lost 8; bases outside the gene matches: 13. This CDR3 has 14 residues. Germline V gene lookup returns CDR1 MNHEY and CDR2 SMNVEV (reference sequence). CDR3 nucleotide sequence: TGTGCCGCGCGGGAGGGGGGCCCCCCTGATGAGCAGTTCTTC. Encoded protein: CAAREGGPPDEQFF.

This clonotype was seen at least ten times. This chain joins TRBV20-1 and TRBJ1-2; D not certain. The germline gives CDR1 DFQATT, CDR2 SNEGSKA (reference sequence). Trimming took off 6 bases at V and 4 bases at J, with 15 bases between the two ends. The CDR3 totals 13 residues. The CDR3 protein is CSAPRGQSYGYTF. CDR3 DNA: TGCAGTGCCCCTCGCGGGCAATCCTATGGCTACACCTTC.

This clonotype appeared many times. The chain recombines TRBV4-2 with TRBJ1-5; 9 bases agree with TRBD1. V trimming: 2 bases; J trimming: 2 bases; junction bases outside the gene matches: 1. CDR3 length: 15 amino acids. The germline V gene has CDR1 LGHNA and CDR2 YNFKEQ. CDR3 loop: CASSQHRGRNQPQHF. The CDR3 DNA follows: TGTGCCAGCAGCCAACACAGGGGGCGCAATCAGCCCCAGCATTTT.

Ten or more counts support this clonotype. The chain couples TRBV6-1 to TRBJ2-7; D is tentatively TRBD1 or TRBD2 (6 bases each). The ends were cut back, 7 bases at V and 6 bases at J, with 19 bases in the middle. This CDR3 is built from 14 residues. Germline values: CDR1 MNHNS, CDR2 SASEGT. The CDR3 spells CASTYGRGGGEQYF. The CDR3 bases are TGTGCCAGCACCTACGGCAGGGGAGGTGGCGAGCAGTACTTC.

Ten or more counts support this clonotype. CDR3 region: CAISTDRVQPQHF. The CDR3 DNA follows: TGTGCCATCAGCACCGACAGGGTCCAGCCCCAGCATTTT. The chain joins TRBV10-3 to TRBJ1-5; 7 nucleotides align to TRBD1. The CDR3 totals 13 residues. The germline V gene encodes CDR1 ENHRY and CDR2 SYGVKD. With V trimmed by 6 bases and J by 7 bases, 6 bases remained unmatched.

This chain joins TRBV12-3 or TRBV12-4 and TRBJ2-1, with D perhaps being TRBD1 or TRBD2 (5 bases each). The CDR3 is 17 amino acids. V dropped 5 bases and J dropped 1 base, with 18 bases sitting between them. CDR3 protein: CASSPRTGTPSYNEQFF. The CDR3, as DNA: TGTGCCAGCAGTCCTCGAACCGGGACCCCGTCCTACAATGAGCAGTTCTTC.

This clonotype was seen repeatedly, ten times or more. The rearrangement uses TRBV5-1 and TRBJ2-7; D is ambiguous. Germline CDR1 is SGHRS and CDR2 is YFSETQ. Trimming left V 0 bases short and J 6 bases short, with 4 bases between. This CDR3 is built from 11 residues. The CDR3 bases are TGCGCCAGCAGCTTGGAGCGCGAGCAGTACTTC. This sequence encodes CASSLEREQYF. The whole variable domain, filled in from reference TRBV5-1 and TRBJ2-7, reads KAGVTQTPRYLIKTRGQQVTLSCSPISGHRSVSWYQQTPGQGLQFLFEYFSETQRNKGNFPGRFSGRQFSNSRSEMNVSTLELGDSALYLCASSLEREQYFGPGTRLTVT.

The CDR3 here is CASSYSFQGVYEQYF. CDR3 in DNA: TGTGCCAGCAGTTACTCGTTCCAGGGGGTTTACGAGCAGTACTTC. The J gene is TRBJ2-7, the V gene TRBV6-5; 7 nucleotides match TRBD1. With V trimmed by 0 bases and J by 4 bases, 6 bases remained unmatched. The length of the CDR3 is 15 residues. Germline loops: CDR1 MNHEY, CDR2 SVGAGI.